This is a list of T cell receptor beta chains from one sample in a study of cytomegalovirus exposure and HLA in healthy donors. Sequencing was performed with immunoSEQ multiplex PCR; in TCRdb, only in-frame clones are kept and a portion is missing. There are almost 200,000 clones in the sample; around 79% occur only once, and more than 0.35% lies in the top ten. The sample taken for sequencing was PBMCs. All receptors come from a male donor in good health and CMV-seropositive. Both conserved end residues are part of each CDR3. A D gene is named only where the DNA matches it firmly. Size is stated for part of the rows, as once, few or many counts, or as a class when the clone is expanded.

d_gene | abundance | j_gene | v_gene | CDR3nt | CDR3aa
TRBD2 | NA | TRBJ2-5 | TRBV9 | TGTGCCAGCAGCGAGGCTAGCGGGAGATCAGAGACCCAGTACTTC | CASSEASGRSETQYF
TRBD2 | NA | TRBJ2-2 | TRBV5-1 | TGCGCCAGCAGCGCCCAGACTAGCGGACAAACCGGGGAGCTGTTTTTT | CASSAQTSGQTGELFF
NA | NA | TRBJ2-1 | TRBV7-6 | TGTGCCAGCAGCCCCCTCGGGGGGCGAAGGTCCTACAATGAGCAGTTCTTC | CASSPLGGRRSYNEQFF
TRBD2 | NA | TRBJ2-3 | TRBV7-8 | TGTGCCAGCAGCTTAGCACTAGCGTCAGATACGCAGTATTTT | CASSLALASDTQYF
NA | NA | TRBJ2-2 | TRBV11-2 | TGTGCCAGTGGGGGCGGAACCACCGGGGAGCTGTTTTTT | CASGGGTTGELFF
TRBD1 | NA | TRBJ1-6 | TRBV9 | TGTGCCAGCAGCGACCAAGGACAGGGGGCTGGGTTAAATTCACCCCTCCACTTT | CASSDQGQGAGLNSPLHF
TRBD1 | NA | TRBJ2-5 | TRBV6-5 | TGTGCCAGCAGCCGAGTGGGACAGAACCAAGAGACCCAGTACTTC | CASSRVGQNQETQYF
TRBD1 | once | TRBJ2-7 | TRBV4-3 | TGCGCCAGCAGCGCAGACAGGGGGTCCTACGAGCAGTACTTC | CASSADRGSYEQYF
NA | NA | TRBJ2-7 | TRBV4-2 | TGTGCCAGCAGCCAACGGGAGAGCTCCTACGAGCAGTACTTC | CASSQRESSYEQYF
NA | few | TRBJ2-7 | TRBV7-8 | TGTGCCAGCAGCTTAGCGCGAGAGGAGCAGTACTTC | CASSLAREEQYF
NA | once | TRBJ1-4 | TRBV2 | TGTGCCAGCGGGAGGACGGGGGGAAATGAAAAACTGTTTTTT | CASGRTGGNEKLFF
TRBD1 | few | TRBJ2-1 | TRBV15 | TGTGCCACCAGCAGGTTACAGGGGGCGATGACCGAGCAGTTCTTC | CATSRLQGAMTEQFF
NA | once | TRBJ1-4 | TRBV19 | TGTGCCAGTAGTTCAGAGACAGGTGGTAATGAAAAACTGTTTTTT | CASSSETGGNEKLFF
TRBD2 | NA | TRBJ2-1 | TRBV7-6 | TGTGCCAGCAGCTCGTTAGCGGGGGAGATTTACAATGAGCAGTTCTTC | CASSSLAGEIYNEQFF
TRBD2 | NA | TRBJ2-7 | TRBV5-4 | TGTGCCGCGGGGCGGGGGAACCCCTACGAGCAGTACTTC | CAAGRGNPYEQYF
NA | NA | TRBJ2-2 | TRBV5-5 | TGTGCCAGCAGACTCCAACCGAACACCGGGGAGCTGTTTTTT | CASRLQPNTGELFF
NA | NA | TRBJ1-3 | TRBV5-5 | TGTGCCAGCAGCTTGGGACGGAGCGGAGTGGACACCATATATTTT | CASSLGRSGVDTIYF
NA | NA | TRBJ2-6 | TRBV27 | TGTGCCAGCAGTTCCCGCCAGGGATCTGGGGCCAACGTCCTGACTTTC | CASSSRQGSGANVLTF
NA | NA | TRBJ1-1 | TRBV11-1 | TGTGCCAGCAGCTTTCTAACCTTCCAGGGTTTCATGAACACTGAAGCTTTCTTT | CASSFLTFQGFMNTEAFF
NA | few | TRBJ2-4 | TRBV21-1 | TGTGCCAGCAGCGACAGGGTAGCCAAAAACATTCAGTACTTC | CASSDRVAKNIQYF
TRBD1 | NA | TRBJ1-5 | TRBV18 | TGTGCCAGCTCAAGGGACAGACATCAGCCCCAGCATTTT | CASSRDRHQPQHF
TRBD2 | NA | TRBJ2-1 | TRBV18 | TGTGCCAGCTCCCGCCCAGCGGGACTTTACAATGAGCAGTTCTTC | CASSRPAGLYNEQFF
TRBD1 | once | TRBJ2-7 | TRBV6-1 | TGTGCCAGCAGCTGGGACAGGGTGGGCGAGCAGTACTTC | CASSWDRVGEQYF
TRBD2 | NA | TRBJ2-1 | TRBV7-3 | TGTGCCAGCAGCCCGACTAGCGGGGCCCGCAATGAGCAGTTCTTC | CASSPTSGARNEQFF
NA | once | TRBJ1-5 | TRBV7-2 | TGTGCCAGCAGCTTAGGACAGCCTAATCAGCCCCAGCATTTT | CASSLGQPNQPQHF
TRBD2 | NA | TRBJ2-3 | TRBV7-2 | TGTGCCAGCAGCCATGATAGCGGGGGTCCTAGCACAGATACGCAGTATTTT | CASSHDSGGPSTDTQYF
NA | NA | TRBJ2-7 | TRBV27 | TGTGCCAGCAGTTTAATCCCACAGTCCTACGAGCAGTACTTC | CASSLIPQSYEQYF
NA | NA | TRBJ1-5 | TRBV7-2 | TGTGCCAGCAGCCCTTCGGGGGGGTTAAATCAGCCCCAGCATTTT | CASSPSGGLNQPQHF
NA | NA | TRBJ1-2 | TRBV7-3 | TGTGCCAGCAGCTTACGTTTTGGCGGCTACACCTTC | CASSLRFGGYTF
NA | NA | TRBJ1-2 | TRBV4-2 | TGTGCCAGCAGCCAAGATTTCAGGGAGGGGCGTGGCTACACCTTC | CASSQDFREGRGYTF
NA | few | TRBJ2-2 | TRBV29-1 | TGCAGCGTTCACAGGGTCGGGGCCGGGGAGCTGTTTTTT | CSVHRVGAGELFF
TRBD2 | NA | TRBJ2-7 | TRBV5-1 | TGCGCCAGCAGCCCTAGCGGAATAAGCTCCTACGAGCAGTACTTC | CASSPSGISSYEQYF
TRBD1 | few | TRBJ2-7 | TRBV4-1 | TGCGCCAGCAGCCAACCACCGGACAGGGTGTCCTACGAGCAGTACTTC | CASSQPPDRVSYEQYF
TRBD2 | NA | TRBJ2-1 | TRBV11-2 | TGTGCCAGCAGCCAACTAGCGGGGGTGTACAATGAGCAGTTCTTC | CASSQLAGVYNEQFF
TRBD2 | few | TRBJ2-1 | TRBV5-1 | TGCGCCAGCAGCTCGGGACTAGCGGGAGAACCGTTCTTC | CASSSGLAGEPFF
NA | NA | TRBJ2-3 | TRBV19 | TGTGCCAGTAGTATCGGGGTGAGCACAGATACGCAGTATTTT | CASSIGVSTDTQYF
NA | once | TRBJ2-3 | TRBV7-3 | TGTGCCAGCAGCTTACTCAGCACAGATACGCAGTATTTT | CASSLLSTDTQYF